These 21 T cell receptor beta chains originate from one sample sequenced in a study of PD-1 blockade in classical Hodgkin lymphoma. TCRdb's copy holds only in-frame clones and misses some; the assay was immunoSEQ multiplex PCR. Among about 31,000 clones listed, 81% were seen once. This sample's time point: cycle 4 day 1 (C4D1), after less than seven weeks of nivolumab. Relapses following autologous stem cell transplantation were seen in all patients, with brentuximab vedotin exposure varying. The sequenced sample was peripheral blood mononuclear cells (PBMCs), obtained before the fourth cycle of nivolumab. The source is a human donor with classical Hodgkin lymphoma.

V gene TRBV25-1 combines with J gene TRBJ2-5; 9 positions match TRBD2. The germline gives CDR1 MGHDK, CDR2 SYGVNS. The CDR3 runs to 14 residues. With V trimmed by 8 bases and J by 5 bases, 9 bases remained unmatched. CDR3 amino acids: CASRGSGSRETQYF. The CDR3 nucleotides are TGTGCCAGCCGGGGTAGCGGGAGTAGGGAGACCCAGTACTTC. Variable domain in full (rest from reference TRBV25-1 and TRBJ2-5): EADIYQTPRYLVIGTGKKITLECSQTMGHDKMYWYQQDPGMELHLIHYSYGVNSTEKGDLSSESTVSRIRTEHFPLTLESARPSHTSQYLCASRGSGSRETQYFGPGTRLLVL.

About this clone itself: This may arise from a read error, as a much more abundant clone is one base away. The CDR3 sequence is CASSIGVRKSGDGEDQPQHF. CDR3 nucleotide sequence: TGTGCCAGTAGTATAGGGGTACGTAAAAGTGGGGACGGGGAGGATCAGCCCCAGCATTTT. The chain recombines TRBV19 with TRBJ1-5, with D perhaps TRBD1 (5 bases). Looked up from germline, CDR1 is LNHDA and CDR2 is SQIVND (reference sequence). V lost 1 base to trimming and J lost 5 bases, with 27 bases between them. CDR3 size: 20 residues.

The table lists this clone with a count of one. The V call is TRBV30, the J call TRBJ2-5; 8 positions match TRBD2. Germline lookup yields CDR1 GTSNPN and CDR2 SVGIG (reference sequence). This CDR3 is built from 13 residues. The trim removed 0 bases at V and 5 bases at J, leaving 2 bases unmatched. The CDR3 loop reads CAWSVGGGETQYF. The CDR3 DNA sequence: TGTGCCTGGAGTGTAGGCGGGGGGGAGACCCAGTACTTC.

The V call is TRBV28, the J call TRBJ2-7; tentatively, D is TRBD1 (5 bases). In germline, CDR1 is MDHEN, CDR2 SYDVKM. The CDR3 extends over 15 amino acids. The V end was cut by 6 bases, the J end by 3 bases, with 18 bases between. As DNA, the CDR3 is TGTGCCAGCAGGTCTGTGGCAGGGATCCTCTACGAGCAGTACTTC. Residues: CASRSVAGILYEQYF.

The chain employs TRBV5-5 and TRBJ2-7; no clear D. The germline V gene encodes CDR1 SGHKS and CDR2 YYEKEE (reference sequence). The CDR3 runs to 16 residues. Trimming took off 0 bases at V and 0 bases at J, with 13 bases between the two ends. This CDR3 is CASSLEAGFSSYEQYV. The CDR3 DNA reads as TGTGCCAGCAGCTTGGAAGCCGGCTTCAGCTCCTACGAGCAGTACGTC.

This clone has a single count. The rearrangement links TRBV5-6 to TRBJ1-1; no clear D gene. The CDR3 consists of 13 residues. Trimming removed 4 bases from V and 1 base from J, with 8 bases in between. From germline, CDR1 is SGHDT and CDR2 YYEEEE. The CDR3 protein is CASSTPKNTEAFF. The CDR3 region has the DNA TGTGCCAGCAGCACTCCAAAGAACACTGAAGCTTTCTTT.

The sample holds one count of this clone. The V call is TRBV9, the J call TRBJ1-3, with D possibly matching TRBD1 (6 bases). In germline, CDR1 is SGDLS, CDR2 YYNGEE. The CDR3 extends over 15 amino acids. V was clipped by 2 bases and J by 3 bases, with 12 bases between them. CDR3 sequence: CASSVGQGSGNTIYF. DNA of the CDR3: TGTGCCAGCAGCGTCGGGCAGGGGAGTGGAAACACCATATATTTT.

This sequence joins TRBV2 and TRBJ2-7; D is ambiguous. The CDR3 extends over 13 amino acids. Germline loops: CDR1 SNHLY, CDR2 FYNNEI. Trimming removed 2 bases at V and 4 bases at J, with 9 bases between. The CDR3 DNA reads TGTGCCAGCAGTGAACCCTGGAATTACGAGCAGTACGTC. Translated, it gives CASSEPWNYEQYV.

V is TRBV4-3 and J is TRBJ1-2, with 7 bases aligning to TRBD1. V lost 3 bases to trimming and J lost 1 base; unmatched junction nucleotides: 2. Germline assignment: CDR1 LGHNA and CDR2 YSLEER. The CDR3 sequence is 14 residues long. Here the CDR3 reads CASSQDRNNYGYTF. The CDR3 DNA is TGCGCCAGCAGCCAGGACAGGAATAACTATGGCTACACCTTC.

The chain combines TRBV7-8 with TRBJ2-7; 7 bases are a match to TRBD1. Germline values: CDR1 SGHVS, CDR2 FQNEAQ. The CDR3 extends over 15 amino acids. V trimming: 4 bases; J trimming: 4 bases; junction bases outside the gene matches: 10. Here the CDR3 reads CASSSSFRTGYEQYF. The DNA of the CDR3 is TGTGCCAGCAGCTCGTCCTTTCGGACAGGTTACGAGCAGTACTTC.

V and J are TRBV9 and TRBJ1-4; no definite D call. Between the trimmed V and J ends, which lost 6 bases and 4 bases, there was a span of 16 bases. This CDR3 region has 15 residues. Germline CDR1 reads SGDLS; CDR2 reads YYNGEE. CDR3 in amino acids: CASTRQGHSNEKLFF. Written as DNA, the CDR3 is TGTGCCAGCACCCGCCAAGGCCACAGTAATGAAAAACTGTTTTTT.

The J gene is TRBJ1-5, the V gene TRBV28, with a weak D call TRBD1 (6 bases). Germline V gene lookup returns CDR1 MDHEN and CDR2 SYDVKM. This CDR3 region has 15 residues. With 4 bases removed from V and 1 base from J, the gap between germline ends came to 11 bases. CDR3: CASSSPGHSNQPQHF. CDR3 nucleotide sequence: TGTGCCAGCAGTTCGCCGGGACACAGCAATCAGCCCCAGCATTTT.

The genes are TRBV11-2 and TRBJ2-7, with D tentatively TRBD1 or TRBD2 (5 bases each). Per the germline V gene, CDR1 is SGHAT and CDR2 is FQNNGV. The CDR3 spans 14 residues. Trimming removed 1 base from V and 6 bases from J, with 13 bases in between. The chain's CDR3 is CASSLGGTTCEQYF. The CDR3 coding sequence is TGTGCCAGCAGCTTAGGGGGGACGACCTGCGAGCAGTACTTC.

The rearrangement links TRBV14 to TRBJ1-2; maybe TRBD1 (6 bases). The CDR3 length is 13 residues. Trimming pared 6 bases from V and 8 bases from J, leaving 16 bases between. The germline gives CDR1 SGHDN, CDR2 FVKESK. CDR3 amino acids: CASSLTGLGGYTF. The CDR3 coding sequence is TGTGCCAGCAGTCTGACAGGATTGGGGGGCTACACCTTC.

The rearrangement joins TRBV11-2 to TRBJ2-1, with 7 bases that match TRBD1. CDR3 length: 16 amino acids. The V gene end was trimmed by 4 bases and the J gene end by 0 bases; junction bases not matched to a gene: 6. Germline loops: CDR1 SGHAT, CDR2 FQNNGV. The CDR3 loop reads CASSSRGTVSYNEQFF. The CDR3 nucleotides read TGTGCCAGCAGCTCCCGTGGGACAGTCTCCTACAATGAGCAGTTCTTC.

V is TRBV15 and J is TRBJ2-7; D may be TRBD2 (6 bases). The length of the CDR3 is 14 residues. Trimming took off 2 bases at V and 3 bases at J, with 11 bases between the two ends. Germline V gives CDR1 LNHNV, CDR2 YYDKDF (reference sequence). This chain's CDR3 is CATSRYGGNYEQYF. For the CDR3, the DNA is TGTGCCACCAGCAGATACGGGGGAAACTACGAGCAGTACTTC.

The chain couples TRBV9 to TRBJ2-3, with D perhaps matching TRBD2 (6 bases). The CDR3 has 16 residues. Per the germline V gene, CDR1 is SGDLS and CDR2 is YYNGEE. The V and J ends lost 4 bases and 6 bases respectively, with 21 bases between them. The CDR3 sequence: CASSLHGTREGDTQYF. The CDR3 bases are TGTGCCAGCAGCCTACACGGGACTCGCGAGGGCGATACGCAGTATTTT. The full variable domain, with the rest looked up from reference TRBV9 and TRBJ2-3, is DSGVTQTPKHLITATGQRVTLRCSPRSGDLSVYWYQQSLDQGLQFLIQYYNGEERAKGNILERFSAQQFPDLHSELNLSSLELGDSALYFCASSLHGTREGDTQYFGPGTRLTVL.

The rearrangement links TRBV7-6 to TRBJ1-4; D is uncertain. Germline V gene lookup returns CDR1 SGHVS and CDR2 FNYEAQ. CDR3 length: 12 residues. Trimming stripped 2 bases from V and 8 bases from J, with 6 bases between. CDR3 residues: CASSLFREKLFF. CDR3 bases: TGTGCCAGCAGCTTATTTCGGGAAAAACTGTTTTTT.

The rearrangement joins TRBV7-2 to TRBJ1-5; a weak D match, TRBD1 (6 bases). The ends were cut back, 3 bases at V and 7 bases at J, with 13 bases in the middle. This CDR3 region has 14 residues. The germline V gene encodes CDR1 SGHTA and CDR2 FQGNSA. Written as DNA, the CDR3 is TGTGCCAGCAGCTTGTTTCAGGGGCAGCAGCCCCAGCATTTT. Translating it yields CASSLFQGQQPQHF. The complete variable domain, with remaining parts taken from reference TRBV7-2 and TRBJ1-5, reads GAGVSQSPSNKVTEKGKDVELRCDPISGHTALYWYRQSLGQGLEFLIYFQGNSAPDKSGLPSDRFSAERTGGSVSTLTIQRTQQEDSAVYLCASSLFQGQQPQHFGDGTRLSIL.

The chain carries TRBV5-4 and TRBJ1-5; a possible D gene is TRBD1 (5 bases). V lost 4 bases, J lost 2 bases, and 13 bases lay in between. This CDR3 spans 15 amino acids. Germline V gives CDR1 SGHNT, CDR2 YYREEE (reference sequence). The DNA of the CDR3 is TGTGCCAGCAGCAACGGGATGGGGGGCAATCAGCCCCAGCATTTT. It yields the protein CASSNGMGGNQPQHF.

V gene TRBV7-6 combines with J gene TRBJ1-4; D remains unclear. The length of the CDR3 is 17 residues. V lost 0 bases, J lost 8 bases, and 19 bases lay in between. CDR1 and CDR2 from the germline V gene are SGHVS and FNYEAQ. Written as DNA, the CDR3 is TGTGCCAGCAGCTTAGCGCCGAGGACGGACTCAGAAGAAAAACTGTTTTTT. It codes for CASSLAPRTDSEEKLFF.